One sample yielded the 28 T cell receptor beta chains listed below, sequenced in a study of blood T cell repertoires in COVID-19. The table came from immunoSEQ multiplex PCR; TCRdb's copy has only in-frame clones and leaves some out. The data show about 210,000 clones, around four fifths seen once. Sequenced input: peripheral blood. These receptors originate from a middle-aged woman with active or convalescent COVID-19.

The genes are TRBV7-2 and TRBJ2-1; tentative D call: TRBD2 (5 bases). V shed 2 bases and J shed 6 bases, with 14 bases lying between them. This CDR3 is built from 15 residues. In germline, CDR1 is SGHTA, CDR2 FQGNSA. The CDR3 spells CASSLWDSESNEQFF. The DNA for the CDR3 is TGTGCCAGCAGCTTATGGGATAGCGAATCCAATGAGCAGTTCTTC.

This clone came up a few times. The gene calls are TRBV4-1 and TRBJ2-1; 9 bases line up with TRBD1. There are 16 residues in the CDR3. The junction had 16 bases not matched to a gene; V was cut back by 3 bases and J by 13 bases. Germline CDR1 MGHRA, CDR2 YSYEKL. The CDR3 DNA reads as TGCGCCAGCAGCCAGGATTACGATACCGGGACAGGGCTTCAGTTCTTC. Protein product: CASSQDYDTGTGLQFF.

On this clone itself: This sample also contains other DNA sequences that code for the same CDR3. V gene TRBV5-1 combines with J gene TRBJ1-3; D remains ambiguous. The CDR3 sequence is 14 residues long. V lost 0 bases to trimming and J lost 0 bases, with 4 bases between them. From germline, CDR1 is SGHRS and CDR2 YFSETQ. For the CDR3, the DNA is TGCGCCAGCAGCTTGGACGGCTCTGGAAACACCATATATTTT. Protein sequence: CASSLDGSGNTIYF.

In the case of this clone: Other DNA sequences from this sample encode an identical CDR3 as well. The chain links TRBV7-2 to TRBJ1-1; D may be TRBD1 (6 bases). The CDR3 contains 13 residues. V was trimmed by 3 bases and J by 5 bases, leaving 10 bases between them. Germline assignment: CDR1 SGHTA and CDR2 FQGNSA. The CDR3 reads CASSLGAWTEAFF. Written as DNA, the CDR3 is TGTGCCAGCAGCTTGGGGGCTTGGACTGAAGCTTTCTTT. Looking up the rest from reference TRBV7-2 and TRBJ1-1 gives the full variable domain: GAGVSQSPSNKVTEKGKDVELRCDPISGHTALYWYRQSLGQGLEFLIYFQGNSAPDKSGLPSDRFSAERTGGSVSTLTIQRTQQEDSAVYLCASSLGAWTEAFFGQGTRLTVV.

The chain links TRBV5-1 to TRBJ2-2, with TRBD2 as a possible D gene (6 bases). Germline values: CDR1 SGHRS, CDR2 YFSETQ. The CDR3 loop spans 15 amino acids. Trimming shortened V by 0 bases and J by 5 bases, and 11 bases separated the two germline ends. The CDR3 nucleotides read TGCGCCAGCAGCTTGGAGGGAGGTGTAACCGGGGAGCTGTTTTTT. Its translation: CASSLEGGVTGELFF.

The genes are TRBV30 and TRBJ1-3, with 8 positions matching TRBD1. This CDR3 has 15 residues. The germline V gene encodes CDR1 GTSNPN and CDR2 SVGIG (reference sequence). Trimming at V came to 0 bases and at J to 4 bases, leaving 5 bases not matched to a gene. CDR3 loop: CAWSVRTGPGNTIYF. In DNA form, the CDR3 reads TGTGCCTGGAGTGTAAGGACAGGGCCAGGAAACACCATATATTTT.

This clone appeared once. The V and J genes are TRBV9 and TRBJ2-3; 8 bases are a match to TRBD2. The CDR3 contains 15 residues. The ends lost 0 bases at V and 6 bases at J; junction bases unmatched: 6. Germline CDR1 reads SGDLS; CDR2 reads YYNGEE. CDR3: CASSVVSGGSDTQYF. Written as DNA, the CDR3 is TGTGCCAGCAGCGTAGTTTCGGGAGGGTCGGATACGCAGTATTTT.

V gene TRBV7-8 combines with J gene TRBJ1-5, with a weak D call TRBD1 (6 bases). The V gene lost 0 bases and the J gene lost 6 bases, with 6 bases spanning the gap. The germline V gene has CDR1 SGHVS and CDR2 FQNEAQ. This CDR3 has 13 amino acids. The CDR3 coding sequence is TGTGCCAGCAGCTTAGCAGGGGGTCAGCCCCAGCATTTT. Translated, it gives CASSLAGGQPQHF.

V usage is TRBV30 and J usage is TRBJ1-2, with 10 nucleotides matching TRBD1. The CDR3 is made up of 15 amino acids. V gave up 1 base and J gave up 3 bases; unmatched junction bases: 5. Germline V gene data show CDR1 as GTSNPN and CDR2 as SVGIG (reference sequence). The CDR3 coding sequence is TGTGCCTGGAGTGGCCCGGGACAGGGGTACTATGGCTACACCTTC. It yields the protein CAWSGPGQGYYGYTF.

The rearrangement uses TRBV6-5 and TRBJ2-7; 11 nucleotides align to TRBD2. Per germline, CDR1 MNHEY and CDR2 SVGAGI. CDR3 length: 15 residues. V lost 4 bases, J lost 7 bases, and 9 bases stayed unmatched. Here the CDR3 reads CASSSSGTSGFEQYF. The CDR3 DNA follows: TGTGCCAGCAGTTCCTCCGGGACTAGCGGCTTTGAGCAGTACTTC.

This chain uses TRBV5-1 with TRBJ2-5; D is possibly TRBD2 (5 bases). Trimming took 4 bases from V and 1 from J, leaving 11 bases between them. The CDR3 sequence is 14 residues long. Germline V gene sequence: CDR1 SGHRS, CDR2 YFSETQ. CDR3 sequence: CASSRATIQETQYF. The CDR3 DNA is TGCGCCAGCAGCCGTGCGACTATCCAAGAGACCCAGTACTTC.

The chain uses TRBV4-2 and TRBJ2-1; 10 nucleotides match TRBD2. Germline CDR1 LGHNA, CDR2 YNFKEQ. CDR3 length: 17 amino acids. With 0 bases clipped from V and 6 bases from J, the junction kept 8 bases outside the gene matches. The CDR3 is CASSQDPSGGRSNEQFF. CDR3 coding DNA: TGTGCCAGCAGCCAAGATCCTAGCGGGGGCCGTAGCAATGAGCAGTTCTTC.

Only a few counts were recorded for this clone. DNA of the CDR3: TGTGCTAGCGGACAGGGCCACGAGCAGTACTTC. Protein: CASGQGHEQYF. The chain links TRBV24-1 to TRBJ2-7; 8 bases are shared with TRBD1. CDR1 KGHDR and CDR2 SFDVKD come from the germline V gene. The CDR3 is 11 amino acids.

This CDR3 is CAWNGKEVSNEQFF. The CDR3 nucleotides are TGTGCCTGGAACGGGAAAGAAGTCAGCAATGAGCAGTTCTTC. The chain uses TRBV30 and TRBJ2-1, with D possibly matching TRBD2 (5 bases). Trimming took off 4 bases at V and 6 bases at J, with 16 bases between the two ends. Germline V gene lookup returns CDR1 GTSNPN and CDR2 SVGIG (reference sequence). The CDR3 contains 14 residues.

This clone was counted once. The gene calls are TRBV2 and TRBJ1-3, with TRBD1 identical over 7 bases. The length of the CDR3 is 15 residues. The germline gives CDR1 SNHLY, CDR2 FYNNEI. V shed 5 bases, J shed 0 bases, and the junction held 4 bases outside the gene matches. This chain's CDR3 is CASSQQGISGNTIYF. CDR3 nucleotides: TGTGCCAGCAGTCAACAGGGGATCTCTGGAAACACCATATATTTT.

The chain links TRBV12-3 or TRBV12-4 to TRBJ2-5; TRBD1 aligns across 9 bases. The length of the CDR3 is 13 residues. The V gene end was trimmed by 5 bases and the J gene end by 3 bases; junction bases not matched to a gene: 1. CDR3: CASSRDREETQYF. The DNA of the CDR3 is TGTGCCAGCAGTCGGGACAGGGAAGAGACCCAGTACTTC.

The rearrangement uses TRBV13 and TRBJ1-6, with TRBD1 matching 8 bases. V lost 6 bases to trimming and J lost 8 bases; unmatched junction nucleotides: 0. The CDR3 is 12 amino acids. Looked up from germline, CDR1 is PRHDT and CDR2 is FYEKMQ (reference sequence). As DNA, the CDR3 is TGTGCCAGCAGACAGGGGGATTCACCCCTCCACTTT. It codes for CASRQGDSPLHF. The full variable domain, in which reference TRBV13 and TRBJ1-6 provide the parts outside the CDR3, is AAGVIQSPRHLIKEKRETATLKCYPIPRHDTVYWYQQGPGQDPQFLISFYEKMQSDKGSIPDRFSAQQFSDYHSELNMSSLELGDSALYFCASRQGDSPLHFGNGTRLTVT.

The chain is built from TRBV27 and TRBJ1-2, with 12 bases that match TRBD1. There are 17 residues in the CDR3. CDR1 and CDR2 from the germline V gene are MNHEY and SMNVEV (reference sequence). V was clipped by 6 bases and J by 4 bases; unmatched bases: 12. The CDR3 region has the DNA TGTGCCAGCAGCACATCGGGACAGGGGGCTAGTAGCTATGGCTACACCTTC. Translating it yields CASSTSGQGASSYGYTF.

The chain joins TRBV10-2 to TRBJ2-2; D perhaps matches TRBD2 (5 bases). V lost 6 bases, J lost 2 bases, and 22 bases lay in between. Germline lookup yields CDR1 WSHSY and CDR2 SAAADI. The CDR3 has 18 residues. The CDR3 here is CASSQPRTGILNTGELFF. CDR3 DNA sequence: TGCGCCAGCAGCCAGCCCAGAACCGGGATTTTAAACACCGGGGAGCTGTTTTTT.

The J gene is TRBJ2-1, the V gene TRBV19, with 8 bases that match TRBD2. The CDR3 runs 15 residues. Germline assignment: CDR1 LNHDA and CDR2 SQIVND (reference sequence). Germline trimming cut 5 bases from V and 7 bases from J; bases unmatched to any gene: 10. CDR3: CASSPAGTRVNEQFF. CDR3 bases: TGTGCCAGTAGTCCCGCCGGGACTAGGGTGAATGAGCAGTTCTTC.

The chain employs TRBV4-1 and TRBJ2-5; 11 bases line up with TRBD2. This CDR3 region has 15 residues. J gave up 4 bases and V 2 bases, and 3 bases lay outside the gene matches. CDR1 MGHRA and CDR2 YSYEKL come from the germline V gene. The DNA of the CDR3 is TGCGCCAGCAGCCAAACTAGCGGGAGCGCAGAGACCCAGTACTTC. Protein sequence: CASSQTSGSAETQYF.

The chain combines TRBV7-8 with TRBJ2-1; D may be TRBD1 (5 bases). CDR1 and CDR2 (germline): SGHVS, FQNEAQ. The CDR3 consists of 14 residues. Trimming removed 2 bases from V and 6 bases from J, with 11 bases in between. This CDR3 reads CASSLQGGGNEQFF. The CDR3 DNA reads TGTGCCAGCAGCTTACAGGGTGGTGGCAATGAGCAGTTCTTC.

The genes are TRBV19 and TRBJ1-6; D ambiguous. The CDR3 has 16 residues. V was trimmed by 7 bases and J by 2 bases, leaving 15 bases between them. Looked up from germline, CDR1 is LNHDA and CDR2 is SQIVND (reference sequence). The CDR3 DNA follows: TGTGCCAGTAAAGAGGGCCCTGAAACCTATAATTCACCCCTCCACTTT. It codes for CASKEGPETYNSPLHF.

The chain is built from TRBV27 and TRBJ1-6, with unresolved D. Germline loops: CDR1 MNHEY, CDR2 SMNVEV (reference sequence). The ends were cut back, 3 bases at V and 0 bases at J, with 6 bases in the middle. The CDR3 consists of 15 residues. The CDR3 region is CASSFGYSYNSPLHF. Here the CDR3 DNA reads TGTGCCAGCAGTTTCGGGTACTCCTATAATTCACCCCTCCACTTT.

In this sample, this clone turned up a few times. The chain combines TRBV7-9 with TRBJ2-3; the D gene is possibly TRBD2 (6 bases). The ends were cut back, 5 bases at V and 1 base at J, with 13 bases in the middle. The CDR3 has 15 amino acids. Germline V gives CDR1 SEHNR, CDR2 FQNEAQ (reference sequence). Here the CDR3 DNA reads TGTGCCAGCAGCGCAACTAGCCCGGGCACAGATACGCAGTATTTT. It codes for CASSATSPGTDTQYF.

This clone was counted once. This chain joins TRBV10-1 and TRBJ2-1; TRBD2 is a possible D gene (5 bases). Germline assignment: CDR1 WNHNN and CDR2 SYGVQD (reference sequence). CDR3 length equals 14 residues. The ends were cut back, 5 bases at V and 7 bases at J, with 15 bases in the middle. The chain's CDR3 is CASSMAGSGNEQFF. The CDR3 coding sequence is TGCGCCAGCAGTATGGCCGGTTCGGGAAATGAGCAGTTCTTC.

The chain employs TRBV19 and TRBJ2-5, with no clear D. The V end was cut by 5 bases, the J end by 4 bases, with 11 bases between. The CDR3 consists of 13 residues. Germline V gene sequence: CDR1 LNHDA, CDR2 SQIVND (reference sequence). The CDR3 sequence is CASSQWHLETQYF. DNA of the CDR3: TGTGCCAGTAGTCAATGGCATCTAGAGACCCAGTACTTC.

J is TRBJ1-2 and V is TRBV5-1; the match to TRBD1 covers 7 bases. The CDR3 is 15 amino acids. V was pared by 4 bases and J by 2 bases, with 8 bases of the junction left unmatched. Per germline, CDR1 SGHRS and CDR2 YFSETQ. Here the CDR3 DNA reads TGCGCCAGCAGCCCAGCCGGGACAGACAACTATGGCTACACCTTC. As protein: CASSPAGTDNYGYTF.